A single sample is the source of the 2 T cell receptor beta chains below, sequenced in a study of blood T cells in healthy people across ages. It was with a sample-barcoded 5' primer and a J-beta primer mix that a second PCR of about 7 to 12 cycles was run. One entry per CDR3 protein results from TCRdb running MiXCR on the 5' RACE reads. The repertoire has around 1,500,000 distinct CDR3 sequences, approximately 42% of them found once; the top ten carry approximately 7.9%. Input material: blood. These receptors all come from a woman aged 18-29 years in good health.

The chain recombines TRBV5-6 with TRBJ2-1; TRBD2 aligns across 10 bases. Judging by the DNA end, TRBJ2-7 fits better; the J call may be wrong. The CDR3 is 16 amino acids. The germline V gene has CDR1 SGHDT and CDR2 YYEEEE. The CDR3, as DNA: TGTGCCAGCAGCGCGGGACTAGCGATCTCCTACAATGAGCAGTACTTC. Translation: CASSAGLAISYNEQYF.

This sequence joins TRBV5-1 and TRBJ1-2, with 7 bases identical to TRBD1. J was trimmed by 6 bases and V by 3 bases; bases with no gene match: 8. Germline V CDR1 and CDR2: SGHRS, YFSETQ. The CDR3 consists of 14 residues. The CDR3 region has the DNA TGCGCCAGCAGCTCCCTGACAGGGAACGATGGCTACACCTTC. This gives the protein CASSSLTGNDGYTF.